The text below deals with one T cell receptor beta chain. One entry per CDR3 protein, called by TCRdb with MiXCR from the RT-PCR reads. The sample has more than 55,000 distinct CDR3 sequences; about an eighth are singletons. The data are from a study of patients and donors after allogeneic stem cell transplantation. This TCR was sampled from a human donor who was either an allogeneic HSCT recipient or a stem cell or donor lymphocyte infusion donor (not recorded which). It is not recorded whose cells these are; they may come from a transplant donor. Sequenced material: blood, either unsorted or a sorted T cell fraction (not recorded which).

The CDR3 here is CASTPGLNYEQYF. CDR3 DNA sequence: TGTGCCTCAACCCCGGGACTCAACTACGAGCAGTACTTC. The chain uses TRBV12-3 or TRBV12-4 and TRBJ2-7, with D possibly TRBD2 on 6 matching bases. The V end was cut by 11 bases, the J end by 3 bases, with 17 bases between. The CDR3 runs 13 residues.